The next 8 T cell receptor beta chains were all read from a single sample in a study of cytomegalovirus exposure and HLA in healthy donors. PCR used 60 Vbeta primers and 13 Jbeta primers. Some clones are missing from TCRdb's copy, which holds only in-frame ones; the method was immunoSEQ multiplex PCR. The data show around 64,000 clones, roughly 69% seen once. Sequenced sample: PBMCs. These receptors were collected from a woman between 50 and 59 years old in good health and CMV-seronegative.

This clone was observed a handful of times. The germline gene is not matched at one end of the junction; a read error may be the cause. The chain links TRBV7-9 to TRBJ2-2; 8 bases match TRBD2. Germline assignment: CDR1 SEHNR and CDR2 FQNEAQ (reference sequence). CDR3 length: 17 amino acids. CDR3 residues: CSSSDLRSAGDTGELFF. The DNA of the CDR3 is TGTTCCAGCAGCGATCTCCGTTCAGCGGGAGACACCGGGGAGCTGTTTTTT.

V and J are TRBV7-2 and TRBJ2-2, with 11 bases that match TRBD2. The CDR3 contains 16 residues. V trimming: 8 bases; J trimming: 6 bases; junction bases outside the gene matches: 11. CDR1 SGHTA and CDR2 FQGNSA come from the germline V gene. CDR3 region: CASSPKLAGDPGELFF. CDR3 bases: TGTGCCAGCTCCCCAAAACTAGCGGGAGATCCCGGGGAGCTGTTTTTT.

This chain connects TRBV6-1 to TRBJ1-2; a weak D match, TRBD1 (5 bases). The V and J ends lost 6 bases and 7 bases respectively, with 15 bases between them. Per germline, CDR1 MNHNS and CDR2 SASEGT. The CDR3 has 13 amino acids. CDR3 coding DNA: TGTGCCAGCAGAACTACTGGGGGGTCTGGCTACACCTTC. Translation gives CASRTTGGSGYTF.

This clone came up once. The chain uses TRBV4-3 and TRBJ1-1; tentatively, D is TRBD1 (5 bases). This CDR3 contains 15 residues. Trimming cost V 6 bases and J 5 bases, with 19 bases left between them. Germline V CDR1 and CDR2: LGHNA, YSLEER. CDR3: CASREGMGRGTEAFF. The CDR3 nucleotides are TGCGCCAGCAGGGAAGGGATGGGGAGGGGAACTGAAGCTTTCTTT.

This clone was observed a single time. V and J are TRBV5-1 and TRBJ1-1; the D gene is possibly TRBD1 (6 bases). The ends were cut back, 3 bases at V and 3 bases at J, with 12 bases in the middle. Looked up from germline, CDR1 is SGHRS and CDR2 is YFSETQ. The CDR3 spans 14 residues. DNA of the CDR3: TGCGCCAGCAGCTCCAGGGGTCTTGACACTGAAGCTTTCTTT. Translation gives CASSSRGLDTEAFF.

The J gene is TRBJ2-1, the V gene TRBV5-1; 8 nucleotides line up with TRBD1. The CDR3 has 15 residues. Trimming cost V 3 bases and J 0 bases; bases outside gene matches: 2. Germline V gives CDR1 SGHRS, CDR2 YFSETQ. The DNA of the CDR3 is TGCGCCAGCAGCTCCGGACAGGGCTCCTACAATGAGCAGTTCTTC. This encodes CASSSGQGSYNEQFF.

This chain links TRBV19 with TRBJ1-1; D perhaps matches TRBD1 (6 bases). The V gene's germline CDR1 is LNHDA and CDR2 SQIVND (reference sequence). Trimming removed 10 bases from V and 4 bases from J, with 16 bases in between. CDR3 size: 13 residues. The CDR3, as DNA: TGTGCCACCACAAAGCAGGGGCGCACTGAAGCTTTCTTT. It is translated as CATTKQGRTEAFF. The full variable domain, in which reference TRBV19 and TRBJ1-1 provide the parts outside the CDR3, is DGGITQSPKYLFRKEGQNVTLSCEQNLNHDAMYWYRQDPGQGLRLIYYSQIVNDFQKGDIAEGYSVSREKKESFPLTVTSAQKNPTAFYLCATTKQGRTEAFFGQGTRLTVV.

As to this clone: One end of the junction varies from germline; a read error may be responsible. The V call is TRBV7-7, the J call TRBJ2-1; D is possibly TRBD2 (6 bases). The CDR3 has 13 residues. The germline gives CDR1 SSHAT, CDR2 FNYEAQ (reference sequence). The CDR3 DNA sequence: TGTGCTAGCAGCTCGGGAGTATACAATGAGCAGTTCTTC. Translated: CASSSGVYNEQFF.